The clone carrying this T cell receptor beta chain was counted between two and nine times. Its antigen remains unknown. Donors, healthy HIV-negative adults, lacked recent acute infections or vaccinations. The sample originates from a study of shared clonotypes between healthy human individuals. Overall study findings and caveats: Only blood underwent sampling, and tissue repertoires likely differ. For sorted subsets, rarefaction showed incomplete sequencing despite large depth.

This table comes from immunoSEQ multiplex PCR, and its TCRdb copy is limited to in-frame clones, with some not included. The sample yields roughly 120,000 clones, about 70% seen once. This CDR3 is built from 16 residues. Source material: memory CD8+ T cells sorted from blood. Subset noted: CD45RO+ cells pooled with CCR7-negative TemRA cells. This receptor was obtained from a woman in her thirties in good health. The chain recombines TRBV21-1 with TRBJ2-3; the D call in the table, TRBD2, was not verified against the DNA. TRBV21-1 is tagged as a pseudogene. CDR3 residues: CASSPDRGAGTDTQYF. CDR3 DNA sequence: TGTGCCAGCAGCCCCGATCGGGGAGCGGGCACAGATACGCAGTATTTT.